Each of the 31 T cell receptor beta chains below was sequenced from the same sample in a study of blood T cell repertoires in COVID-19. TCRdb's table, derived via immunoSEQ multiplex PCR, lists solely in-frame clones and lacks some. The sample contains 240,000 or so clones, about 86% of which appear only once. Sequenced: PBMCs or T cells enriched from blood (not recorded which). The receptors stem from a woman in her thirties or forties with acute COVID-19.

This rearrangement joins TRBV7-9 to TRBJ2-3, with D tentatively TRBD2 (7 bases). V gave up 5 bases and J gave up 1 base, with 19 bases separating them. The V gene's germline CDR1 is SEHNR and CDR2 FQNEAQ (reference sequence). The CDR3 has 17 amino acids. The CDR3 DNA reads as TGTGCCAGCAGCCCAGCGGGGAGCGAGGGGGGCACAGATACGCAGTATTTT. Translation: CASSPAGSEGGTDTQYF. Filled out from reference TRBV7-9 and TRBJ2-3, the complete variable domain reads DTGVSQNPRHKITKRGQNVTFRCDPISEHNRLYWYRQTLGQGPEFLTYFQNEAQLEKSRLLSDRFSAERPKGSFSTLEIQRTEQGDSAMYLCASSPAGSEGGTDTQYFGPGTRLTVL.

This chain links TRBV19 with TRBJ2-5, with D possibly matching TRBD2 (6 bases). CDR3 length: 16 residues. Looked up from germline, CDR1 is LNHDA and CDR2 is SQIVND (reference sequence). The V end was cut by 2 bases, the J end by 3 bases, with 16 bases between. The CDR3 DNA is TGTGCCAGTAGTATAACCCCCGGGAGAAGAGAAGAGACCCAGTACTTC. Translation: CASSITPGRREETQYF.

CDR3 nucleotide sequence: TGTGCCAGCAGCTTACGGGATTCCGTGCAGTACTTC. Protein: CASSLRDSVQYF. The chain has TRBV7-9 and TRBJ2-7; D perhaps matches TRBD2 (5 bases). Germline V gives CDR1 SEHNR, CDR2 FQNEAQ (reference sequence). CDR3 size: 12 residues. Trimming took 2 bases from V and 9 from J, leaving 11 bases between them.

This clone was seen a single time. This rearrangement joins TRBV5-1 to TRBJ2-1, with TRBD2 matching 8 bases. This CDR3 region has 16 residues. After removal of 0 bases from V and 5 bases from J, the junction contained 7 bases not matched to a gene. Germline CDR1 SGHRS, CDR2 YFSETQ. CDR3 protein: CASSLGGGTSNNEQFF. In DNA, the CDR3 is TGCGCCAGCAGCTTGGGAGGCGGGACTAGTAACAATGAGCAGTTCTTC.

The gene calls are TRBV12-2 and TRBJ2-5; the table assigns TRBD2, which was not confirmed against the DNA. TRBV12-2 is a known pseudogene. This CDR3 spans 16 amino acids. CDR3 loop: CASRNGGLPKRETQYF. The CDR3 DNA follows: TGTGCAAGTCGCAACGGGGGACTCCCCAAGAGGGAGACCCAGTACTTC.

The chain links TRBV6-5 to TRBJ2-5, with D possibly being TRBD1 (6 bases). The CDR3 totals 14 residues. Germline V gene data show CDR1 as MNHEY and CDR2 as SVGAGI. V was shortened by 4 bases and J by 1 base, with 10 bases between the two germline ends. This chain's CDR3 is CASSSLDSQETQYF. CDR3 in DNA: TGTGCCAGCAGTTCTTTGGACAGCCAAGAGACCCAGTACTTC.

CDR3 amino acids: CASSELFTGQSNYGYTF. CDR3 nucleotides: TGTGCCAGCAGTGAGCTTTTCACGGGACAGAGTAACTATGGCTACACCTTC. The chain employs TRBV6-1 and TRBJ1-2; 7 bases fit TRBD1. Germline V gene lookup returns CDR1 MNHNS and CDR2 SASEGT. There are 17 residues in the CDR3. The trim removed 3 bases at V and 1 base at J, leaving 11 bases unmatched.

This clone was observed a handful of times. The chain is built from TRBV11-3 and TRBJ2-2; D is uncertain. The CDR3 has 17 residues. Germline V CDR1 and CDR2: SGHNT, YENEEA. Trimming took off 1 base at V and 0 bases at J, with 12 bases between the two ends. CDR3 amino acids: CASSLGAWRANTGELFF. The CDR3 DNA follows: TGTGCCAGCAGCTTAGGGGCCTGGCGCGCGAACACCGGGGAGCTGTTTTTT.

The table lists this clone with a few counts. This chain links TRBV19 with TRBJ1-2; no reliable D call. CDR3 size: 15 residues. The V end lost 1 base, the J end lost 0 bases, and 9 bases lay between the germline ends. Germline V CDR1 and CDR2: LNHDA, SQIVND (reference sequence). CDR3 residues: CASSIGSVTNYGYTF. The CDR3 region has the DNA TGTGCCAGTAGTATAGGGTCAGTGACTAACTATGGCTACACCTTC.

V is TRBV29-1 and J is TRBJ2-7; 7 bases fit TRBD1. The V and J ends lost 5 bases and 3 bases, in that order; junction bases with no gene match: 7. In germline, CDR1 is SQVTM, CDR2 ANQGSEA. The CDR3 spans 13 residues. CDR3 loop: CSVLPWDSYEQYF. The CDR3 nucleotides read TGCAGCGTTTTGCCCTGGGACAGCTACGAGCAGTACTTC.

V and J are TRBV5-5 and TRBJ2-1, with 10 nucleotides matching TRBD2. Trimming removed 1 base from V and 4 bases from J; junction bases left unmatched: 5. Germline-derived CDR1 and CDR2 are SGHKS and YYEKEE (reference sequence). This CDR3 contains 16 residues. The CDR3 region is CASSLPGLALYNEQFF. As DNA, the CDR3 is TGTGCCAGCAGCTTGCCGGGACTAGCGCTTTACAATGAGCAGTTCTTC.

The rearrangement uses TRBV2 and TRBJ2-3, with 7 bases that match TRBD2. V trimming: 1 base; J trimming: 3 bases; junction bases outside the gene matches: 1. Germline V gives CDR1 SNHLY, CDR2 FYNNEI. The CDR3 is 14 amino acids. CDR3 residues: CASSEGRETDTQYF. The CDR3 DNA reads TGTGCCAGCAGTGAAGGGCGGGAGACAGATACGCAGTATTTT.

The chain carries TRBV15 and TRBJ2-2; D is unresolved. This CDR3 is built from 16 residues. The germline V gene has CDR1 LNHNV and CDR2 YYDKDF (reference sequence). Between the trimmed V and J ends, which lost 0 bases and 6 bases, there was a span of 14 bases. In DNA, the CDR3 is TGTGCCACCAGCAGAGATTGGCGGTCCCGCGCCGGGGAGCTGTTTTTT. Translation: CATSRDWRSRAGELFF.

CDR3 residues: CASRMGREISNEQFF. CDR3 bases: TGTGCCAGCAGGATGGGGCGGGAGATCAGCAATGAGCAGTTCTTC. V usage is TRBV11-3 and J usage is TRBJ2-1; TRBD2 matches 7 bases. The CDR3 runs to 15 residues. The V gene end was trimmed by 6 bases and the J gene end by 6 bases; junction bases not matched to a gene: 11. Germline values: CDR1 SGHNT, CDR2 YENEEA.

CDR3 sequence (DNA): TGCAGCGTTGATTTTGGGCTATTGAACACTGAAGCTTTCTTT. Translating gives CSVDFGLLNTEAFF. V is TRBV29-1 and J is TRBJ1-1; D is ambiguous. V was pared by 3 bases and J by 0 bases, with 11 bases between. The CDR3 spans 14 residues. Germline V lookup: CDR1 SQVTM, CDR2 ANQGSEA.

This chain connects TRBV7-9 to TRBJ2-5, with a weak D call TRBD2 (5 bases). The CDR3 is 13 residues long. The germline CDR1 and CDR2 sequences are SEHNR and FQNEAQ (reference sequence). Between the trimmed V and J ends, which lost 3 bases and 5 bases, there was a span of 10 bases. Here the CDR3 DNA reads TGTGCCAGCAGCTTTGGCAGAGGGGAGACCCAGTACTTC. Protein product: CASSFGRGETQYF.

The chain uses TRBV6-6 and TRBJ2-7; possibly TRBD1 for D (6 bases). Germline-derived CDR1 and CDR2 are MNHNY and SVGAGI (reference sequence). This CDR3 contains 14 residues. V was clipped by 7 bases and J by 6 bases, with 19 bases between them. The CDR3 DNA reads TGTGCCAGCACCGAGACAGGCCTTTGGACCGAGCAGTACTTC. The encoded protein is CASTETGLWTEQYF.

This sequence joins TRBV14 and TRBJ2-5; unclear D gene. The CDR3 is made up of 13 amino acids. V gave up 1 base and J gave up 7 bases, with 10 bases separating them. Germline values: CDR1 SGHDN, CDR2 FVKESK. The DNA for the CDR3 is TGTGCCAGCAGCCAAGGTTCAGGCACGACCCAGTACTTC. Its translation: CASSQGSGTTQYF.

This clone was seen once. V and J are TRBV19 and TRBJ1-1; 7 nucleotides match TRBD1. The CDR3 loop spans 14 amino acids. V lost 6 bases, J lost 0 bases, and 4 bases stayed unmatched. Germline V gene sequence: CDR1 LNHDA, CDR2 SQIVND (reference sequence). The CDR3 DNA reads as TGTGCCAGTAGAAAGGGACAGCTGAACACTGAAGCTTTCTTT. It specifies CASRKGQLNTEAFF.

V and J are TRBV10-3 and TRBJ1-1; TRBD1 matches 8 bases. The J segment lost 5 bases and the V segment lost 2 bases, leaving 4 bases of the junction unmatched. The CDR3 sequence is 14 residues long. The germline V gene encodes CDR1 ENHRY and CDR2 SYGVKD. Here the CDR3 DNA reads TGTGCCATCAGTGAGCCGACAGGGGATACTGAAGCTTTCTTT. This encodes CAISEPTGDTEAFF.

This clone was counted a few times. V is TRBV6-5 and J is TRBJ1-2, with 7 bases matching TRBD1. After removal of 6 bases from V and 8 bases from J, the junction contained 6 bases not matched to a gene. Germline-derived CDR1 and CDR2 are MNHEY and SVGAGI. CDR3 length equals 12 residues. The CDR3 protein is CASREGALGYTF. The DNA for the CDR3 is TGTGCCAGCAGGGAGGGGGCATTGGGCTACACCTTC.

This clone has a single count. This chain links TRBV15 with TRBJ2-3, with D tentatively TRBD2 (5 bases). V was shortened by 1 base and J by 4 bases, with 15 bases between the two germline ends. The CDR3 contains 16 residues. Per germline, CDR1 LNHNV and CDR2 YYDKDF (reference sequence). CDR3: CATSRVGGVWADTQYF. In nucleotides, the CDR3 is TGTGCCACCAGCAGAGTTGGAGGAGTTTGGGCAGATACGCAGTATTTT. Full variable domain (rest looked up from reference TRBV15 and TRBJ2-3): DAMVIQNPRYQVTQFGKPVTLSCSQTLNHNVMYWYQQKSSQAPKLLFHYYDKDFNNEADTPDNFQSRRPNTSFCFLDIRSPGLGDTAMYLCATSRVGGVWADTQYFGPGTRLTVL.

The J gene is TRBJ1-2, the V gene TRBV13; TRBD1 matches at 9 bases. The germline CDR1 and CDR2 sequences are PRHDT and FYEKMQ (reference sequence). CDR3 length: 16 amino acids. Trimming cost V 3 bases and J 2 bases; bases outside gene matches: 7. This CDR3 reads CASSFAGQGNNYGYTF. CDR3 sequence (DNA): TGTGCCAGCAGCTTTGCGGGACAGGGAAACAACTATGGCTACACCTTC.

This rearrangement joins TRBV5-1 to TRBJ2-2; D may be TRBD1 (6 bases). Germline loops: CDR1 SGHRS, CDR2 YFSETQ. V lost 2 bases to trimming and J lost 6 bases, with 14 bases between them. This CDR3 has 15 amino acids. The CDR3 loop is CASSFHEPGAGELFF. In DNA form, the CDR3 reads TGCGCCAGCAGCTTTCACGAGCCAGGGGCCGGGGAGCTGTTTTTT.

CDR3 DNA sequence: TGTGCCAGCAGCTCCACTAGCGGGAGGGCCTACGAGCAGTACTTC. Translating gives CASSSTSGRAYEQYF. The V gene is TRBV7-9, the J gene TRBJ2-7, with TRBD2 identical over 13 bases. The germline V gene encodes CDR1 SEHNR and CDR2 FQNEAQ (reference sequence). V dropped 4 bases and J dropped 2; count of bases not matched to a gene: 2. CDR3 length: 15 residues.

The chain recombines TRBV5-8 with TRBJ2-7, with 8 bases fitting TRBD1. This CDR3 spans 15 amino acids. The V gene's germline CDR1 is SGHTS and CDR2 YDEGEE. With 6 bases clipped from V and 2 bases from J, the junction kept 10 bases outside the gene matches. The CDR3 loop is CASTQDRGRAYEQYF. CDR3 DNA: TGTGCCAGCACCCAAGACAGGGGCCGGGCCTACGAGCAGTACTTC.

The genes are TRBV10-1 and TRBJ1-1; tentatively, D is TRBD1 (6 bases). Trimming left V 0 bases short and J 1 base short, with 9 bases between. CDR1 WNHNN and CDR2 SYGVQD come from the germline V gene (reference sequence). The CDR3 sequence is 15 residues long. The CDR3, as DNA: TGCGCCAGCAGTGAGTCTGGACAGCCGAACACTGAAGCTTTCTTT. Protein product: CASSESGQPNTEAFF.

The sample holds a few counts of this clone. At one boundary the junction diverges from the germline segment, which might be a read error. The genes are TRBV11-2 and TRBJ2-7; 8 bases are a match to TRBD2. The germline V gene encodes CDR1 SGHAT and CDR2 FQNNGV. The CDR3 sequence is 12 residues long. Here the CDR3 DNA reads TGTGCCAGCAGCTTAGATAATTCCGGGAGGGCCTTC. Translated: CASSLDNSGRAF.

The chain employs TRBV6-2 or TRBV6-3 and TRBJ1-5, with TRBD1 matching 10 bases. With 0 bases clipped from V and 2 bases from J, the junction kept 7 bases outside the gene matches. Germline CDR1 and CDR2: MNHEY and SVGEGT. The CDR3 is made up of 18 amino acids. The DNA of the CDR3 is TGTGCCAGCAGTTACTCAACGTCCGGGACAGGGGGCAATCAGCCCCAGCATTTT. It translates to CASSYSTSGTGGNQPQHF.

The chain couples TRBV6-6 to TRBJ1-1; possible D gene TRBD1, 5 bases. The CDR3 runs to 14 residues. From germline, CDR1 is MNHNY and CDR2 SVGAGI (reference sequence). The germline V and J ends were trimmed by 11 bases and 2 bases, with 18 bases remaining between them. The CDR3 nucleotides read TGTGCCTCCCAGTCGGCAGGGATAAACACTGAAGCTTTCTTT. This sequence encodes CASQSAGINTEAFF.

The chain is built from TRBV19 and TRBJ1-5; D is possibly TRBD1 (6 bases). This CDR3 is built from 15 residues. Trimming removed 7 bases at V and 5 bases at J, with 18 bases between. Looked up from germline, CDR1 is LNHDA and CDR2 is SQIVND (reference sequence). The CDR3 loop reads CASTQLQGWDQPQHF. CDR3 nucleotide sequence: TGTGCCAGTACCCAGTTACAGGGTTGGGATCAGCCCCAGCATTTT.